What follows are 4 T cell receptor beta chains derived from one specimen sequenced in a study of blood T cells in healthy people across ages. It was with a sample-barcoded 5' primer and a J-beta primer mix that a second PCR of about 7 to 12 cycles was run. In TCRdb, the 5' RACE reads were re-called with MiXCR into one record per CDR3 protein. The sample has around 790,000 distinct CDR3 sequences, under 45% seen once. Specimen: blood. These receptors came from a man in his 60s in good health.

This chain connects TRBV10-3 to TRBJ2-5; the D gene is possibly TRBD2 (5 bases). The V end was cut by 3 bases, the J end by 10 bases, with 15 bases between. The CDR3 totals 13 residues. Germline V gives CDR1 ENHRY, CDR2 SYGVKD. CDR3 loop: CAISEVGPRGQYF. The CDR3 DNA follows: TGTGCCATCAGTGAAGTCGGGCCCCGGGGCCAGTACTTC.

The rearrangement uses TRBV6-5 and TRBJ2-1; no reliable D call. Between the trimmed V and J ends, which lost 2 bases and 13 bases, there was a span of 9 bases. Per germline, CDR1 MNHEY and CDR2 SVGAGI. CDR3 length: 11 amino acids. Here the CDR3 DNA reads TGTGCCAGCAGTTACCGTCAGACCCAGTTCTTC. Translated: CASSYRQTQFF.

V and J are TRBV4-1 and TRBJ2-5, with D tentatively TRBD2 (6 bases). The CDR3 totals 15 residues. The ends were cut back, 3 bases at V and 2 bases at J, with 13 bases in the middle. The germline CDR1 and CDR2 sequences are MGHRA and YSYEKL. The CDR3 region is CASSQQLATQETQYF. CDR3 coding DNA: TGCGCCAGCAGCCAGCAACTAGCTACACAAGAGACCCAGTACTTC.

The rearrangement uses TRBV20-1 and TRBJ1-4, with D perhaps TRBD1 (5 bases). Germline CDR1 reads DFQATT; CDR2 reads SNEGSKA (reference sequence). CDR3 length: 13 residues. V was pared by 6 bases and J by 4 bases, with 12 bases between. CDR3 loop: CSALGQGNEKLFF. For the CDR3, the DNA is TGCAGTGCCCTGGGTCAGGGTAATGAAAAACTGTTTTTT.